The 18 T cell receptor beta chains below were found in one sample sequenced in a study of regulatory and conventional T cells in RAG deficiency. Here immunoSEQ multiplex PCR was the method, and the copy in TCRdb shows in-frame clones only, minus some. This sample yields thousands of clones, of which 80% are seen a single time; under 35% belongs to the top ten. These sequences were also reported in another study, on regulatory T cells. From that paper: The PCR used 52 TRBV and 13 TRBJ primers.

Material: CD8+ T cells sorted from blood. These receptors all stem from a human donor in good health.

This clone was seen a few times. The chain uses TRBV5-1 and TRBJ2-1; D is unclear. The CDR3 runs 14 residues. V gave up 7 bases and J gave up 0 bases, with 11 bases separating them. CDR1 and CDR2 (germline): SGHRS, YFSETQ. The CDR3 nucleotides read TGCGCCAGCCGCGACTCAAGCTCCTACAATGAGCAGTTCTTC. Amino acids: CASRDSSSYNEQFF.

The rearrangement uses TRBV27 and TRBJ2-2, with D uncertain. V lost 3 bases to trimming and J lost 13 bases, with 12 bases between them. This CDR3 region has 12 residues. Germline V gene data show CDR1 as MNHEY and CDR2 as SMNVEV (reference sequence). CDR3 coding DNA: TGTGCCAGCAGTTTTTACGGCGAGCGGCTGTTTTTT. It specifies CASSFYGERLFF.

The chain has TRBV11-3 and TRBJ2-3; D is perhaps TRBD2 (6 bases). The length of the CDR3 is 15 residues. Per the germline V gene, CDR1 is SGHNT and CDR2 is YENEEA. Trimming took 6 bases from V and 0 from J, leaving 13 bases between them. The CDR3 DNA is TGTGCCAGCAGGGGGGAGGCGGTTAGCACAGATACGCAGTATTTT. It encodes CASRGEAVSTDTQYF.

CDR3 nucleotide sequence: TGTGCCAGCAGTGAAGGTCGAACAGGGGGTGACATTCAGTACTTC. As protein: CASSEGRTGGDIQYF. The V and J genes are TRBV6-1 and TRBJ2-4; 8 nucleotides line up with TRBD1. Losses at the gene ends were 1 base for V and 8 bases for J; bases not matched to a gene: 7. Germline lookup yields CDR1 MNHNS and CDR2 SASEGT. The CDR3 loop spans 15 amino acids.

The rearrangement uses TRBV28 and TRBJ1-5, with D uncertain. The CDR3 is 15 amino acids. V gave up 4 bases and J gave up 2 bases, with 12 bases separating them. In germline, CDR1 is MDHEN, CDR2 SYDVKM. The CDR3 DNA reads as TGTGCCAGCAGTTCACGGGGTCTGGGCAATCAGCCCCAGCATTTT. It encodes CASSSRGLGNQPQHF.

This clone was observed a few times. This chain joins TRBV7-9 and TRBJ2-2; D is unclear. Germline V gene data show CDR1 as SEHNR and CDR2 as FQNEAQ (reference sequence). CDR3 length: 14 residues. Trimming left V 5 bases short and J 2 bases short, with 9 bases between. The CDR3 sequence: CASSHKLNTGELFF. Written as DNA, the CDR3 is TGTGCCAGCAGCCACAAACTAAACACCGGGGAGCTGTTTTTT.

The chain uses TRBV6-1 and TRBJ1-6, with TRBD1 as a possible D gene (6 bases). From germline, CDR1 is MNHNS and CDR2 SASEGT. The CDR3 spans 14 residues. V was pared by 7 bases and J by 8 bases, with 15 bases between. CDR3 in DNA: TGTGCCAGCATTATCCGGGACAATCATTCACCCCTCCACTTT. Protein: CASIIRDNHSPLHF.

In DNA form, the CDR3 reads TGTGCCAGCAGTTTAAGGCTAGCGGGAGATGAGCAGTTCTTC. It specifies CASSLRLAGDEQFF. The chain is built from TRBV28 and TRBJ2-1, with 10 positions matching TRBD2. The CDR3 loop spans 14 amino acids. V was clipped by 2 bases and J by 8 bases; unmatched bases: 3. Germline lookup yields CDR1 MDHEN and CDR2 SYDVKM.

Details on this clone: The sample holds other DNA sequences that translate to the same CDR3. This sequence joins TRBV7-9 and TRBJ2-7; D is perhaps TRBD2 (5 bases). The V end lost 3 bases, the J end lost 0 bases, and 9 bases lay between the germline ends. The CDR3 runs 14 residues. Germline values: CDR1 SEHNR, CDR2 FQNEAQ (reference sequence). CDR3 bases: TGTGCCAGCAGCTTGGCTGGGAGCTCCTACGAGCAGTACTTC. Protein: CASSLAGSSYEQYF.

The chain is built from TRBV30 and TRBJ2-7, with D possibly matching TRBD1 (6 bases). V was cut by 4 bases and J by 0 bases, with 16 bases left in between. This CDR3 has 15 amino acids. CDR1 and CDR2 from the germline V gene are GTSNPN and SVGIG (reference sequence). The DNA for the CDR3 is TGTGCCTGGAAAGATCAGGGGACATACTCCTACGAGCAGTACTTC. Encoded protein: CAWKDQGTYSYEQYF.

This clone was counted a single time. This sequence joins TRBV9 and TRBJ1-4; D perhaps matches TRBD1 (6 bases). The CDR3 runs 15 residues. The germline V gene encodes CDR1 SGDLS and CDR2 YYNGEE. V was shortened by 4 bases and J by 3 bases, with 13 bases between the two germline ends. The CDR3 loop is CASSLLGGSNEKLFF. The CDR3 region has the DNA TGTGCCAGCAGCCTCCTGGGGGGCTCTAATGAAAAACTGTTTTTT.

This chain connects TRBV6-5 to TRBJ1-4; possible D gene TRBD1, 5 bases. V lost 8 bases and J lost 0, with 7 bases in between. The CDR3 contains 13 residues. CDR1 and CDR2 (germline): MNHEY, SVGAGI. CDR3 amino acids: CASWGATNEKLFF. CDR3 bases: TGTGCCAGCTGGGGCGCAACTAATGAAAAACTGTTTTTT.

The chain is built from TRBV13 and TRBJ2-7; 8 bases agree with TRBD2. CDR1 is PRHDT and CDR2 is FYEKMQ in the germline V gene (reference sequence). The CDR3 is 14 amino acids. The V and J ends lost 6 bases and 2 bases, in that order; junction bases with no gene match: 6. CDR3 bases: TGTGCCAGCAGTCCTAGGACTAGCACCTACGAGCAGTACTTC. Translation gives CASSPRTSTYEQYF.

The rearrangement links TRBV1 to TRBJ2-3; the DNA was not compared with TRBD2, the D call given in the table. TRBV1 is a recognized pseudogene. CDR3 length: 14 amino acids. DNA for the CDR3: TGCACCAGCAGCCAATCGGGTAGCACAGATACGCAGTATTTT. Amino acids: CTSSQSGSTDTQYF.

V gene TRBV13 combines with J gene TRBJ2-7, with D perhaps TRBD1 or TRBD2 (6 bases each). The CDR3 extends over 14 amino acids. Trimming removed 4 bases from V and 6 bases from J, with 16 bases in between. Germline lookup yields CDR1 PRHDT and CDR2 FYEKMQ (reference sequence). The CDR3 sequence is CASSSLGGRLEQYF. CDR3 in DNA: TGTGCCAGCAGCTCCTTAGGGGGGCGACTCGAGCAGTACTTC.

In its sample, this clone was seen once. This chain uses TRBV28 with TRBJ1-5; D gene uncertain. This CDR3 has 15 amino acids. Germline-derived CDR1 and CDR2 are MDHEN and SYDVKM. The germline V and J ends were trimmed by 2 bases and 2 bases, with 10 bases remaining between them. The CDR3 spells CASSLLGLGNQPQHF. The CDR3 DNA follows: TGTGCCAGCAGTTTACTGGGGTTAGGCAATCAGCCCCAGCATTTT. Together with reference TRBV28 and TRBJ1-5, the CDR3 gives the full variable domain: DVKVTQSSRYLVKRTGEKVFLECVQDMDHENMFWYRQDPGLGLRLIYFSYDVKMKEKGDIPEGYSVSREKKERFSLILESASTNQTSMYLCASSLLGLGNQPQHFGDGTRLSIL.

The chain combines TRBV4-1 with TRBJ2-1, with 9 bases fitting TRBD1. After removal of 5 bases from V and 6 bases from J, the junction contained 2 bases not matched to a gene. The CDR3 length is 13 residues. CDR1 is MGHRA, CDR2 YSYEKL, per germline. The CDR3 here is CASSATGGNEQFF. The CDR3 bases are TGCGCCAGCAGCGCGACAGGGGGCAATGAGCAGTTCTTC.

This clone appeared a few times. The V and J genes are TRBV19 and TRBJ2-1, with 7 bases aligning to TRBD2. Germline CDR1 reads LNHDA; CDR2 reads SQIVND (reference sequence). This CDR3 region has 16 residues. The junction had 2 bases not matched to a gene; V was cut back by 0 bases and J by 0 bases. The CDR3 region is CASSIDAGVSYNEQFF. The DNA for the CDR3 is TGTGCCAGTAGTATAGATGCGGGGGTCTCCTACAATGAGCAGTTCTTC.